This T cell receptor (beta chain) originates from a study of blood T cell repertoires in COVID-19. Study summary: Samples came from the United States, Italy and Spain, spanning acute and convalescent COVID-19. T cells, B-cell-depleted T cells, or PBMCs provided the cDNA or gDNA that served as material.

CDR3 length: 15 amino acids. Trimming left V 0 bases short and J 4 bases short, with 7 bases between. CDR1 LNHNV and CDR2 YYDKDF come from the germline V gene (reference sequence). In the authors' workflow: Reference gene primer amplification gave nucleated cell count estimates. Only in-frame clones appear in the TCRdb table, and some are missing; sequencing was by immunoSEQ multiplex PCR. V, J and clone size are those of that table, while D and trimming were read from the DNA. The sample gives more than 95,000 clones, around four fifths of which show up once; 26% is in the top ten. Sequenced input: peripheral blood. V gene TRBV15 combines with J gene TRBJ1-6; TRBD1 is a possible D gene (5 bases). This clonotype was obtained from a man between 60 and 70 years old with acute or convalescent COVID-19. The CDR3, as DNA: TGTGCCACCAGCAGAGATAGGGGTTATAATTCACCCCTCCACTTT. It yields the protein CATSRDRGYNSPLHF.